This TCR beta chain originates from a study of response to subunit inactivated influenza vaccine. TCRdb analysed the RT-PCR reads with MiXCR anew, one entry per CDR3 protein. The sample contains 150,000 to 200,000 distinct CDR3 sequences, approximately 12% of which appear only once. CDR1 is LGHNA, CDR2 YSLEER, per germline. Losses at the gene ends were 4 bases for V and 5 bases for J; bases not matched to a gene: 10. This CDR3 has 16 amino acids. These data also featured in a second study, about T cells expressing NK-cell markers. Per that study: TCR beta cDNA was made by 5'RACE template switching with UMIs. Seven of the eight sequenced donors were classified as HCMV-seropositive, and one was classified as seronegative. NKG2C+ dominant clonotypes from 5 or 6 donors made up roughly 1.0-7.0% of CD8+ T cells.

The sequence was obtained from a man aged 50 to 60 who received an inactivated influenza vaccine. The chain employs TRBV4-3 and TRBJ2-7; TRBD2 agrees at 11 bases. The sample consisted of CD8+ T cells sorted from PBMCs, taken approximately 12 days after vaccination. The CDR3 sequence is CASSRGLLAGDHEQYF. The CDR3 region has the DNA TGCGCCAGCAGCCGCGGACTACTAGCGGGAGACCACGAGCAGTACTTC.